This is a list of T cell receptor beta chains from one sample in a study of blood T cell repertoires in COVID-19. Clones were read by immunoSEQ multiplex PCR, and TCRdb kept only the in-frame ones, dropping some. The sample shows about 220,000 clones, over 70% of them seen only once. Sample: peripheral blood. Receptors originate from a woman between 65 and 79 years old with acute or convalescent COVID-19. Each CDR3 is given with its conserved first and last residue. D genes are given only for firm matches. Some rows have no size entry. The others give once, few or many, or a class for an expanded clone.

size	V	J	D	DNA	CDR3
-	TRBV7-8	TRBJ1-2	TRBD1	TGTGCCAGCAGCTTAGACATCTTGACAGGGGGCTTCGGATATGGCTACACCTTC	CASSLDILTGGFGYGYTF
-	TRBV24-1	TRBJ2-7	-	TGTGCCACCAGTGACCCACAGGTGTCCTACGAGCAGTACTTC	CATSDPQVSYEQYF
-	TRBV7-2	TRBJ1-5	TRBD1	TGTGCCAGCAGCGGGGGACAGGACCTGAATCAGCCCCAGCATTTT	CASSGGQDLNQPQHF
few	TRBV9	TRBJ1-2	-	TGTGCCAGCAGTAGGACAGCAGCTAACTATGGCTACACCTTC	CASSRTAANYGYTF
many	TRBV27	TRBJ1-2	-	TGTGCCAGCAGTTTACAGGGGCCTCCTAACTATGGCTACACCTTC	CASSLQGPPNYGYTF
few	TRBV2	TRBJ1-2	-	TGTGCCAGCAGGGGGGACTCCTACTATGGCTACACCTTC	CASRGDSYYGYTF
many	TRBV4-3	TRBJ2-1	TRBD2	TGCGCCAGCAGTTATAGCTCGGGAGCGGGGGGTGGTGAGCAGTTCTTC	CASSYSSGAGGGEQFF
-	TRBV12-3/TRBV12-4	TRBJ2-5	-	TGTGCCAGCAGTTTTAGAGAGACCCAGTACTTC	CASSFRETQYF
-	TRBV6-2/TRBV6-3	TRBJ1-5	-	TGTGCCAGCAGCCCTGACAAGGCCCAGCCCCAGCATTTT	CASSPDKAQPQHF
-	TRBV30	TRBJ1-2	-	TGTGCCTGGACCCCCCACGGGGGCTATGGCTACACCTTC	CAWTPHGGYGYTF
-	TRBV27	TRBJ1-1	-	TGTGCCAGCAGTATACCTGGCGGCACTGAAGCTTTCTTT	CASSIPGGTEAFF
-	TRBV27	TRBJ1-1	-	TGTGCCAGCAGTCGAGGGAGGGGAGTGTATACTGAAGCTTTCTTT	CASSRGRGVYTEAFF
-	TRBV5-1	TRBJ1-1	-	TGCGCCAGCAGCTTGGACACAGGGAACACTGAAGCTTTCTTT	CASSLDTGNTEAFF
-	TRBV10-3	TRBJ2-3	TRBD1	TGTGCCATCAGTGACACCCGGCTGGACAGGGGCACAGATACGCAGTATTTT	CAISDTRLDRGTDTQYF
few	TRBV25-1	TRBJ1-4	-	TGTGCCAGCAGTGAATGGGTTGTAGGGGCTGAAAAACTGTTTTTT	CASSEWVVGAEKLFF
few	TRBV13	TRBJ1-4	TRBD1	TGTGCCAGCAGCTTAGGGGTTCAGGGGGCGGAAAAACTGTTTTTT	CASSLGVQGAEKLFF
few	TRBV12-1	TRBJ1-5	-	TGTGCCAGCAGGGAGGGGGGGGCTGAGGAGCCCCAGCATTTT	CASREGGAEEPQHF
few	TRBV9	TRBJ1-5	-	TGTGCCAGCAGCGTAGGGGTAGGCGGGGGCAATCAGCCCCAGCATTTT	CASSVGVGGGNQPQHF
-	TRBV19	TRBJ2-4	-	TGTGCCAGTACCCAGAGCGACATTCAGTACTTC	CASTQSDIQYF
-	TRBV7-2	TRBJ2-5	-	TGTGCCAGCAGCTTCCTGGCGACAGCGCGGGAGACCCAGTACTTC	CASSFLATARETQYF
-	TRBV9	TRBJ2-7	-	TGTGCCAGCAGCGCAAGAGTCGGGGGCGAGCAGTACTTC	CASSARVGGEQYF
-	TRBV28	TRBJ1-6	-	TGTGCCAGCAGCCTTGACAGGATAGTACCCCTCCACTTT	CASSLDRIVPLHF
-	TRBV5-8	TRBJ1-3	TRBD1	TGTGCCAGCAGACGGGACAGCTCTGGAAACACCATATATTTT	CASRRDSSGNTIYF
-	TRBV24-1	TRBJ1-2	-	TGTGCCACCAGTGACCCTAAGACAGGAGAATATGGCTACACCTTC	CATSDPKTGEYGYTF
-	TRBV6-5	TRBJ1-3	-	TGTGCCAGCAGTTACGGAGGTGGCTCTGGAAACACCATATATTTT	CASSYGGGSGNTIYF
-	TRBV24-1	TRBJ1-2	-	TGTGCCACCAGTGATCGGGAGGGGATCGACTATGGCTACACCTTC	CATSDREGIDYGYTF
-	TRBV24-1	TRBJ1-5	-	TGTGCCACCAGTGATGGTCGGGGGAATCAGCCCCAGCATTTT	CATSDGRGNQPQHF
-	TRBV19	TRBJ1-5	-	TGTGCCAGTAGTCTGGAACAGGCTCCCAATCAGCCCCAGCATTTT	CASSLEQAPNQPQHF
-	TRBV7-8	TRBJ2-2	TRBD2	TGTGCCAGCAGCTTAGATCTCCTAGCGGACACTAACACCGGGGAGCTGTTTTTT	CASSLDLLADTNTGELFF
-	TRBV29-1	TRBJ2-5	-	TGCAGCGTTGCCATACTAGCAGGGGAGACCCAGTACTTC	CSVAILAGETQYF
-	TRBV4-1	TRBJ1-6	TRBD1	TGCGCCAGCAGCCAAGTCGACAGGGAGAATTCACCCCTCCACTTT	CASSQVDRENSPLHF
-	TRBV7-9	TRBJ2-5	-	TGTGCCAGCAGCCCCCGTATCCCGACCCAGTACTTC	CASSPRIPTQYF
-	TRBV29-1	TRBJ1-4	TRBD1	TGCAGCGTTGAATGGGCCGGGACAGGGGGAGAAAAACTGTTTTTT	CSVEWAGTGGEKLFF
few	TRBV27	TRBJ2-1	TRBD2	TGTGCCAGCAGCCGGGAGGGGAGCTCCTACAATGAGCAGTTCTTC	CASSREGSSYNEQFF
-	TRBV13	TRBJ2-5	TRBD2	TGTGCCAGCAGCTTTAGGGAGGGGCTCGAAAAAGAGACCCAGTACTTC	CASSFREGLEKETQYF
-	TRBV2	TRBJ2-6	-	TGTGCCTGCAAGAACTCTGCTGGGGCCAACGTCCTGACTTTC	CACKNSAGANVLTF
-	TRBV11-2	TRBJ2-1	TRBD2	TGTGCCGGGACAGAACTAGCGGGGGGGCCGGTTGAGCAGTTCTTC	CAGTELAGGPVEQFF
-	TRBV24-1	TRBJ2-1	TRBD2	TGTGCCACCAGTGGTCCGCTAGCGGGGGGCTACAATGAGCAGTTCTTC	CATSGPLAGGYNEQFF
-	TRBV7-2	TRBJ2-2	-	TGTGCCAGCAGCGTAAGACAGGCTCGAAACACCGGGGAGCTGTTTTTT	CASSVRQARNTGELFF
-	TRBV7-3	TRBJ2-3	-	TGTGCCAGCAGCGAAGGGGGTCTCGCCACAGATACGCAGTATTTT	CASSEGGLATDTQYF
-	TRBV24-1	TRBJ2-2	TRBD2	TGTGCCACTTCCGATAGCGGGGCCGTACCAACCGGGGAGCTGTTTTTT	CATSDSGAVPTGELFF
-	TRBV9	TRBJ2-1	TRBD1	TGTGCCAGCAGCGGTCAGGGGGAGTCCTACAATGAGCAGTTCTTC	CASSGQGESYNEQFF
-	TRBV7-2	TRBJ2-5	-	TGTGCCAGCAGCTTAGGGATGGCAGGACAAGAGACCCAGTACTTC	CASSLGMAGQETQYF
-	TRBV3-1/TRBV3-2	TRBJ1-1	-	TGTGCCAGCAGCCAAGAGTCCGTGAACACTGAAGCTTTCTTT	CASSQESVNTEAFF
few	TRBV5-5	TRBJ1-4	TRBD1	TGTGCCAGCAGCGCGGAGGGGCAGGGGGTAAAACTGTTTTTT	CASSAEGQGVKLFF
-	TRBV18	TRBJ1-3	TRBD1	TGTGCCAGCTCACCGGTTTGGGCAGGGGGCGCCGAGTCTGGAAACACCATATATTTT	CASSPVWAGGAESGNTIYF
-	TRBV27	TRBJ1-2	-	TGTGCCAGCAGTTCAATCATCCGGCGGGTTGATGGCTACACCTTC	CASSSIIRRVDGYTF
few	TRBV4-3	TRBJ2-5	TRBD2	TGCGCCAGCAGCCTCCACGCGACCGGAGCGGGGGAATTTGCCGAGACCCAGTACTTC	CASSLHATGAGEFAETQYF
many	TRBV5-4	TRBJ1-3	TRBD1	TGTGCCAGCAGCGTGGACAGGGGGCTAGGAAACACCATATATTTT	CASSVDRGLGNTIYF
once	TRBV5-1	TRBJ2-7	-	TGCGCCAGCAGCTTGGGGCAGGGATGGCAGTACTTC	CASSLGQGWQYF